Given below is one T cell receptor (beta chain) in context. The antigen remains unidentified. The investigators reverse transcribed all of the isolated RNA, so they sequenced expressed TCRB transcripts. Some clones are missing from TCRdb's copy, which holds only in-frame ones; the method was immunoSEQ multiplex PCR. Among over 90,000 clones listed, 28% were seen once. These data originate in a study of beta chain features in type 1 diabetes. CDR3 size: 11 residues. Trimming took off 8 bases at V and 0 bases at J, with 5 bases between the two ends. Germline lookup yields CDR1 GTSNPN and CDR2 SVGIG (reference sequence). Findings and limits, study-wide: A moderate, significant TCRB CDR3 shortening appeared in type 1 diabetes across four CD4+ subsets. Any role of HLA type in TCRB rearrangement remained unresolved here. At VDJ recombination sites, type 1 diabetes patients had fewer insertions and more deleted nucleotides.

Sequenced material: central memory CD4+ T cells from blood. The genes are TRBV30 and TRBJ2-1; no firm D call. The sequence was collected from a woman aged 18-30 years with type 1 diabetes. This CDR3 reads CATSSYNEQFF. The CDR3 DNA reads TGTGCCACCAGCTCCTACAATGAGCAGTTCTTC.